The next 27 T cell receptor beta chains were all read from a single sample in a study of T cell repertoires in cytomegalovirus infection. Antigens for these TCRs are unknown. TCRdb independently ran MiXCR on the reads; one entry per CDR3 protein. The sample comprises 80,000 or so distinct CDR3 sequences, 20% to 30% of which are singletons, and 50% rests with the top ten. Sequencing used CD8+ T cells from cultured PBMCs, obtained from culture after CMV antigen stimulation. The source of these receptors is a human donor in good health (CMV status not recorded). Some clones in this sample may be carry-over from other donors' samples.

In its sample, this clonotype was seen many times. The CDR3 DNA sequence: TGTGCCAGCACCCTACCCGCCAGGGCGGCCGGGGAGCTGTTTTTT. It encodes CASTLPARAAGELFF. The gene calls are TRBV12-3 or TRBV12-4 and TRBJ2-2; a weak D match, TRBD1 (5 bases). V was shortened by 7 bases and J by 6 bases, with 18 bases between the two germline ends. The CDR3 is made up of 15 amino acids.

This rearrangement joins TRBV10-3 to TRBJ2-3; no reliable D call. Trimming left V 6 bases short and J 0 bases short, with 7 bases between. The CDR3 totals 13 residues. CDR1 and CDR2 (germline): ENHRY, SYGVKD. Here the CDR3 reads CAIRSTSTDTQYF. DNA of the CDR3: TGTGCCATCAGATCCACTAGCACAGATACGCAGTATTTT.

The chain links TRBV6-2 or TRBV6-3 to TRBJ1-2; D call uncertain. The CDR3 spans 14 residues. Germline V lookup: CDR1 MNHEY, CDR2 SVGEGT. Deletions cut 0 bases from V and 0 bases from J, with 5 bases between. The CDR3 sequence is CASSYSAANYGYTF. The CDR3, as DNA: TGTGCCAGCAGTTACTCGGCAGCTAACTATGGCTACACCTTC.

The chain is built from TRBV11-3 and TRBJ2-3, with D tentatively TRBD1 or TRBD2 (5 bases each). CDR3 length: 16 residues. V was trimmed by 0 bases and J by 4 bases, leaving 14 bases between them. Germline values: CDR1 SGHNT, CDR2 YENEEA. CDR3 amino acids: CASSLESPLGPDTQYF. CDR3 sequence (DNA): TGTGCCAGCAGCTTAGAATCCCCCCTGGGACCAGATACGCAGTATTTT.

The chain combines TRBV4-3 with TRBJ2-1; possibly TRBD1 for D (6 bases). V was cut by 1 base and J by 3 bases, with 10 bases left in between. The germline gives CDR1 LGHNA, CDR2 YSLEER. The CDR3 consists of 15 residues. As DNA, the CDR3 is TGCGCCAGCAGCCAAGTTGTACAGGGCTACAATGAGCAGTTCTTC. Residues: CASSQVVQGYNEQFF.

This chain connects TRBV20-1 to TRBJ2-5; TRBD2 agrees at 7 bases. V shed 0 bases, J shed 0 bases, and the junction held 7 bases outside the gene matches. Germline CDR1 reads DFQATT; CDR2 reads SNEGSKA (reference sequence). The CDR3 is 16 amino acids. The CDR3 protein is CSARDYGGTYQETQYF. DNA of the CDR3: TGCAGTGCTAGAGATTACGGGGGGACTTACCAAGAGACCCAGTACTTC.

This clonotype was found a few times. This chain joins TRBV19 and TRBJ2-7; 7 bases align to TRBD2. V gave up 6 bases and J gave up 6 bases; unmatched junction bases: 14. The CDR3 spans 15 residues. Germline-derived CDR1 and CDR2 are LNHDA and SQIVND (reference sequence). The CDR3: CASSTKPVGGVEQYF. Here the CDR3 DNA reads TGTGCCAGTAGCACCAAACCCGTGGGAGGGGTCGAGCAGTACTTC.

This clonotype was counted between two and nine times. This sequence joins TRBV4-3 and TRBJ1-3; D perhaps matches TRBD1 (5 bases). Germline CDR1 reads LGHNA; CDR2 reads YSLEER. The CDR3 is 13 residues long. V was shortened by 3 bases and J by 4 bases, with 7 bases between the two germline ends. CDR3 loop: CASSQGVGNTIYF. The CDR3 region has the DNA TGCGCCAGCAGCCAGGGGGTAGGAAACACCATATATTTT.

This clonotype was seen a few times. This chain uses TRBV11-2 with TRBJ2-5; D is uncertain. This CDR3 has 14 residues. V was clipped by 5 bases and J by 5 bases, with 15 bases between them. The germline V gene encodes CDR1 SGHAT and CDR2 FQNNGV. In nucleotides, the CDR3 is TGTGCCAGCAGCCGGATCATCGATGAGGAGACCCAGTACTTC. Translation gives CASSRIIDEETQYF.

This clonotype was picked up many times. The chain is built from TRBV6-6 and TRBJ2-7, with unresolved D. V dropped 5 bases and J dropped 12 bases, with 26 bases sitting between them. The CDR3 loop spans 15 amino acids. Germline V gene sequence: CDR1 MNHNY, CDR2 SVGAGI (reference sequence). The CDR3 DNA sequence: TGTGCCAGCAGTGCCGGTAGACAACTCCCTGATTATACGTACTTC. As protein: CASSAGRQLPDYTYF.

The chain combines TRBV5-6 with TRBJ2-3; the match to TRBD2 covers 12 bases. Losses at the gene ends were 0 bases for V and 4 bases for J; bases not matched to a gene: 3. The germline V gene encodes CDR1 SGHDT and CDR2 YYEEEE. The CDR3 spans 16 residues. In nucleotides, the CDR3 is TGTGCCAGCAGCTTGGAGACTAGCGGGAGCCCAGATACGCAGTATTTT. Amino acid sequence: CASSLETSGSPDTQYF.

This clonotype has just one count. The chain combines TRBV2 with TRBJ2-2; 14 bases fit TRBD2. This CDR3 comprises 15 residues. CDR1 and CDR2 (germline): SNHLY, FYNNEI. The V segment lost 5 bases and the J segment 5 bases; nucleotides outside the gene matches: 1. The CDR3 loop reads CASSRTSGRTGELFF. DNA for the CDR3: TGTGCCAGCAGTCGGACTAGCGGGAGGACCGGGGAGCTGTTTTTT.

This clonotype was counted between two and nine times. CDR3 residues: CASSLRGQDQPQHF. CDR3 sequence (DNA): TGTGCCAGTAGCTTGCGGGGCCAGGATCAGCCCCAGCATTTT. The rearrangement links TRBV19 to TRBJ1-5, with D possibly matching TRBD1 (5 bases). Germline values: CDR1 LNHDA, CDR2 SQIVND (reference sequence). The CDR3 contains 14 residues. Trimming pared 6 bases from V and 5 bases from J, leaving 14 bases between.

This rearrangement joins TRBV12-3 or TRBV12-4 to TRBJ1-1; the match to TRBD1 covers 9 bases. V dropped 6 bases and J dropped 7; count of bases not matched to a gene: 6. The CDR3 runs 13 residues. CDR3 region: CASRVGQGFEAFF. For the CDR3, the DNA is TGTGCCAGCAGAGTAGGACAGGGGTTTGAAGCTTTCTTT.

This clonotype was observed a handful of times. V usage is TRBV19 and J usage is TRBJ2-2; 7 bases are a match to TRBD1. V lost 4 bases and J lost 5; bases outside the gene matches: 10. The germline CDR1 and CDR2 sequences are LNHDA and SQIVND (reference sequence). The CDR3 contains 16 residues. The CDR3 DNA is TGTGCCAGTAGTACCGAACTAGACAGGGTGACCGGGGAGCTGTTTTTT. Translating it yields CASSTELDRVTGELFF.

J is TRBJ2-7 and V is TRBV20-1; D might be TRBD1 (6 bases). CDR3 size: 13 residues. Germline V gene lookup returns CDR1 DFQATT and CDR2 SNEGSKA (reference sequence). Trimming pared 8 bases from V and 0 bases from J, leaving 14 bases between. The CDR3 protein is CSLGPDSSYEQYF. The CDR3 DNA reads as TGCAGTCTCGGACCGGACAGCTCCTACGAGCAGTACTTC.

As concerns this clonotype: Since the CDR3 does not end with the conserved phenylalanine or tryptophan, this likely comes from a read error. The V call is TRBV4-3, the J call TRBJ2-4; D call uncertain. The CDR3 is 16 amino acids. CDR1 is LGHNA and CDR2 is YSLEER in the germline V gene. The ends were cut back, 0 bases at V and 0 bases at J, with 9 bases in the middle. CDR3 protein: CASSQELELAKNIQYC. CDR3 DNA sequence: TGCGCCAGCAGCCAAGAGTTGGAGCTAGCCAAAAACATTCAGTACTGC.

This clonotype occurred a few times. The CDR3 spells CASSGRSGSSYNEQFF. As DNA, the CDR3 is TGTGCCAGCAGTGGGAGGTCGGGGAGCTCCTACAATGAGCAGTTCTTC. The rearrangement uses TRBV2 and TRBJ2-1; possibly TRBD2 for D (5 bases). The V and J ends lost 4 bases and 0 bases respectively, with 13 bases between them. Germline-derived CDR1 and CDR2 are SNHLY and FYNNEI. The CDR3 extends over 16 amino acids.

This clonotype was observed a handful of times. V gene TRBV7-9 combines with J gene TRBJ1-1; D unresolved. Germline CDR1 and CDR2: SEHNR and FQNEAQ (reference sequence). The CDR3 is made up of 12 amino acids. V lost 0 bases to trimming and J lost 8 bases, with 7 bases between them. The CDR3 coding sequence is TGTGCCAGCAGCTTAGCGATAGGGGAAGCTTTCTTT. The encoded protein is CASSLAIGEAFF.

This clonotype was seen ten or more times. The chain uses TRBV7-8 and TRBJ1-2; a possible D gene is TRBD1 (5 bases). Deletions cut 1 base from V and 4 bases from J, with 10 bases between. CDR3 length equals 14 residues. Germline-derived CDR1 and CDR2 are SGHVS and FQNEAQ. The chain's CDR3 is CASSLVRGGYGYTF. As DNA, the CDR3 is TGTGCCAGCAGCTTAGTTCGGGGGGGCTATGGCTACACCTTC.

Ten or more counts support this clonotype. V and J are TRBV28 and TRBJ1-5; 8 bases line up with TRBD1. Germline V gene sequence: CDR1 MDHEN, CDR2 SYDVKM. The CDR3 runs 15 residues. The ends lost 2 bases at V and 6 bases at J; junction bases unmatched: 6. The CDR3 loop reads CASSLQGAVTQPQHF. The DNA of the CDR3 is TGTGCCAGCAGTTTACAGGGGGCGGTAACTCAGCCCCAGCATTTT.

The sample holds a few counts of this clonotype. The gene calls are TRBV28 and TRBJ2-2, with 10 bases that match TRBD2. Germline V lookup: CDR1 MDHEN, CDR2 SYDVKM. With 6 bases clipped from V and 4 bases from J, the junction kept 5 bases outside the gene matches. This CDR3 has 15 amino acids. The CDR3: CASREAGGSTGELFF. DNA for the CDR3: TGTGCCAGCAGGGAAGCGGGGGGGTCCACCGGGGAGCTGTTTTTT. The variable domain in full, with the rest retrieved from reference TRBV28 and TRBJ2-2, is DVKVTQSSRYLVKRTGEKVFLECVQDMDHENMFWYRQDPGLGLRLIYFSYDVKMKEKGDIPEGYSVSREKKERFSLILESASTNQTSMYLCASREAGGSTGELFFGEGSRLTVL.

The chain employs TRBV13 and TRBJ2-5; TRBD1 aligns across 7 bases. There are 18 residues in the CDR3. Germline CDR1 PRHDT, CDR2 FYEKMQ (reference sequence). V shed 0 bases, J shed 1 base, and the junction held 11 bases outside the gene matches. CDR3 in DNA: TGTGCCAGCAGCTTAGGCCCGACGTCCCGGGACAGCCAAGAGACCCAGTACTTC. Its protein is CASSLGPTSRDSQETQYF.

This clonotype has only a few counts. The genes are TRBV7-9 and TRBJ2-7; 9 bases map to TRBD1. This CDR3 has 14 residues. Germline V gives CDR1 SEHNR, CDR2 FQNEAQ (reference sequence). J lost 5 bases, V lost 5 bases, and 7 bases had no gene match. The CDR3 protein is CASSGDRDQHEQYF. In DNA, the CDR3 is TGTGCCAGCAGCGGGGACAGGGATCAACACGAGCAGTACTTC. Supplemented by reference TRBV7-9 and TRBJ2-7, the full variable domain reads DTGVSQNPRHKITKRGQNVTFRCDPISEHNRLYWYRQTLGQGPEFLTYFQNEAQLEKSRLLSDRFSAERPKGSFSTLEIQRTEQGDSAMYLCASSGDRDQHEQYFGPGTRLTVT.

This sequence joins TRBV4-2 and TRBJ2-1; 9 bases agree with TRBD2. This CDR3 spans 18 amino acids. V shed 2 bases and J 0 bases; nucleotides not matched to a gene: 8. The germline V gene has CDR1 LGHNA and CDR2 YNFKEQ. The CDR3 sequence: CASSQTTSGMSSYNEQFF. Here the CDR3 DNA reads TGTGCCAGCAGCCAAACGACTAGCGGTATGAGCTCCTACAATGAGCAGTTCTTC.

The chain combines TRBV5-4 with TRBJ2-6, with 7 bases that match TRBD1. Trimming at V came to 4 bases and at J to 0 bases, leaving 10 bases not matched to a gene. This CDR3 spans 18 amino acids. Germline V CDR1 and CDR2: SGHNT, YYREEE (reference sequence). CDR3 residues: CASSDFWTGDSGANVLTF. The CDR3 DNA follows: TGTGCCAGCAGCGACTTCTGGACAGGCGACTCTGGGGCCAACGTCCTGACTTTC.

This clonotype was seen only a few times. This chain uses TRBV27 with TRBJ1-1; 9 nucleotides line up with TRBD1. The CDR3 is 14 amino acids. V trimming: 4 bases; J trimming: 1 base; junction bases outside the gene matches: 1. Germline-derived CDR1 and CDR2 are MNHEY and SMNVEV (reference sequence). As DNA, the CDR3 is TGTGCCAGCAGTTCGGACAGGGGGAACACTGAAGCTTTCTTT. It translates to CASSSDRGNTEAFF.